This TCR beta chain is drawn from a study of blood T cell repertoires in COVID-19. V shed 3 bases and J shed 5 bases, with 5 bases lying between them. The CDR3 length is 12 residues. Germline V CDR1 and CDR2: MNHNS, SASEGT. Generated by immunoSEQ multiplex PCR, the TCRdb table keeps only in-frame clones and is missing some. The data contain approximately 390,000 clones, 90% of them singletons. The clonotype originates from a young man with active or convalescent COVID-19. The chain is built from TRBV6-1 and TRBJ1-5; no firm D call. Material for sequencing was peripheral blood. In nucleotides, the CDR3 is TGTGCCAGCAGTGAGAACTATCAGCCCCAGCATTTT. Translated: CASSENYQPQHF.